The rows below give T cell receptor beta chains drawn from one sample of a study of sequential checkpoint blockade in melanoma. The method was immunoSEQ multiplex PCR; TCRdb's version includes in-frame clones alone and lacks a portion of them. The sample holds some 12,000 clones; about 79% are singletons and the top ten take about 50%. The specimen comprised CD8+ T cells sorted from blood (inferred from file names), sampled from a patient given nivolumab and ipilimumab in sequence. These receptors were obtained from a human donor with melanoma. The CDR3 runs from the conserved cysteine through the conserved F or W. A D gene is named only where the DNA matches it firmly. Only some rows state a clone size, as once, few, many or a class for expanded clones.

>-|few|TRBV28|TRBJ1-2
TGTGCCAGCAGTCCTCTCACGACAGGCTATGGCTACACCTTC
CASSPLTTGYGYTF
>TRBD1|-|TRBV19|TRBJ1-2
TGTGCCAGTAGTCTGACAGGGGGTGTTAACTATGGCTACACCTTC
CASSLTGGVNYGYTF
>TRBD1|-|TRBV11-2|TRBJ1-3
TGTGCCAGCAGCTTACCCCAGATCCCGACAGGGTACTCTGGAAACACCATATATTTT
CASSLPQIPTGYSGNTIYF
>-|-|TRBV2|TRBJ2-3
TGTGCCAGCAGTGACCTAGCTCCAGATACGCAGTATTTT
CASSDLAPDTQYF
>-|-|TRBV19|TRBJ1-1
TGTGCCAGTATCAGGGTTCTAAGCACTGAAGCTTTCTTT
CASIRVLSTEAFF
>TRBD1|once|TRBV27|TRBJ2-7
TGTGCCAGCAGCGTGGGACAGGGAGGGGAGCAGTACTTC
CASSVGQGGEQYF
>-|-|TRBV21-1|TRBJ2-2
TGTGCCAGCAGCAAAGGCGAAGATCCGCTCCGAACCGGGGAGCTGTTTTTT
CASSKGEDPLRTGELFF
>TRBD2|-|TRBV13|TRBJ2-7
TGTGCCAGCAGCTTGGCGACTAGCTTCTCCTACGAGCAGTACTTC
CASSLATSFSYEQYF
>-|-|TRBV20-1|TRBJ2-5
TGCAGTGCTAATTATGTCGAGACCCAGTACTTC
CSANYVETQYF
>TRBD1|medium-sized|TRBV19|TRBJ2-7
TGTGCCAGTAGTATGACAGGGGAGGCCCTCGAGCAGTACTTC
CASSMTGEALEQYF
>-|-|TRBV27|TRBJ1-5
TGTGCCAGCAGTTTAATGGGAGTTGGCAATCAGCCCCAGCATTTT
CASSLMGVGNQPQHF
>TRBD1|-|TRBV27|TRBJ2-3
TGTGCCAGCAGCACAGGGGTCAGGACGCAGTATTTT
CASSTGVRTQYF
>TRBD2|-|TRBV7-9|TRBJ2-3
TGTGCCAGCAGCTACATAGCGGGATTCACAGATACGCAGTATTTT
CASSYIAGFTDTQYF
>TRBD1|few|TRBV2|TRBJ1-2
TGTGCCAGCAGTTATTCCACCGGGACAGCATATGGCTACACCTTC
CASSYSTGTAYGYTF
>-|-|TRBV7-9|TRBJ2-6
TGTGCCAGCAGCTCCAGCCTTCAGGGACTCTCTGGGGCCAACGTCCTGACTTTC
CASSSSLQGLSGANVLTF
>TRBD2|-|TRBV4-1|TRBJ2-1
TGCGCCAGCAGCCAAGCCGAGCGGGGGCCCGGAAGGTTCTTC
CASSQAERGPGRFF
>TRBD1|-|TRBV25-1|TRBJ1-2
TGTGCCAGCTCCCCGGGACAGAACTATGGCTACACCTTC
CASSPGQNYGYTF
>-|-|TRBV28|TRBJ1-1
TGTGCCAGCAGTTTGGCGGGCCACAACACTGAAGCTTTCTTT
CASSLAGHNTEAFF
>-|-|TRBV4-1|TRBJ2-7
TGCGCCAGCAGCCAAGGCAGGGACTACGAGCAGTACTTC
CASSQGRDYEQYF
>TRBD1|-|TRBV6-5|TRBJ2-1
TGTGCCAGCAGTTACGGGACAGGGGGCACCTATGAGCAGTTCTTC
CASSYGTGGTYEQFF
>TRBD2|-|TRBV19|TRBJ2-7
TGTGCCAGTAGACCTGTGGGACTAGCGGGCCACGAGCAGTACTTC
CASRPVGLAGHEQYF
>TRBD1|-|TRBV2|TRBJ1-5
TGTGCCAGCAGCGGGTTCGGACAGGGGGCAGCATGGGTTAGCAATCAGCCCCAGCATTTT
CASSGFGQGAAWVSNQPQHF
>-|-|TRBV28|TRBJ1-1
TGTGCCAGCAGTGCCCATACTTGGAACACTGAAGCTTTCTTT
CASSAHTWNTEAFF
>TRBD1|-|TRBV5-6|TRBJ2-7
TGTGCCAGCAGCTTTGGTCCCGGACAGGGAGGCGCCCATCGGTACGAGCAGTACTTC
CASSFGPGQGGAHRYEQYF
>TRBD1|once|TRBV9|TRBJ2-7
TGTGCCAGCAGCGTAGAAGGGGGCGGGCCTCTCTACGAGCAGTACTTC
CASSVEGGGPLYEQYF
>TRBD2|-|TRBV7-9|TRBJ2-3
TGTGCCAGCAGCTTGTTGACTAGCGGGGGTACAGATACGCAGTATTTT
CASSLLTSGGTDTQYF
>TRBD1|-|TRBV11-2|TRBJ2-1
TGTGCCAGCAGCCGGCCCGGGACAGGTTACAATGAGCAGTTCTTC
CASSRPGTGYNEQFF
>TRBD2|-|TRBV7-9|TRBJ2-3
TGTGCCAGCAGCCCCCCGCGGGGGGGAGTAACAGATACGCAGTATTTT
CASSPPRGGVTDTQYF
>-|-|TRBV14|TRBJ2-7
TGTGCCAGCAGTCCTCCAGGGGAGTGGGGCTCCTACGAGCAGTACTTC
CASSPPGEWGSYEQYF
>-|-|TRBV25-1|TRBJ2-3
TGTGCCAGCAGTGAAGTATCTTCAGATACGCAGTATTTT
CASSEVSSDTQYF
>-|-|TRBV6-5|TRBJ2-7
TGTGCCAGCAGTCTTCTGACGGGTATGGACGAGCAGTACTTC
CASSLLTGMDEQYF
>TRBD1|-|TRBV28|TRBJ2-7
TGTGCCAGCAGCACGACAGGGGGAGTCGGCGAGCAGTACTTC
CASSTTGGVGEQYF
>TRBD1|-|TRBV27|TRBJ2-7
TGTGCCAGCAGTTTAGCCGGGACAGGGGGGAGGTACGAGCAGTACTTC
CASSLAGTGGRYEQYF
>TRBD1|-|TRBV6-1|TRBJ2-5
TGTGCCAGCACTGGGACAGCCCAAGAGACCCAGTACTTC
CASTGTAQETQYF
>-|-|TRBV11-2|TRBJ1-4
TGTGCCAGCAGCTTAGACACGGCGGAGGAAAAACTGTTTTTT
CASSLDTAEEKLFF
>TRBD2|once|TRBV30|TRBJ2-1
TGTGCCTGGACCTTAATAGCGGGAGGATACAATGAGCAGTTCTTC
CAWTLIAGGYNEQFF
>TRBD1|few|TRBV28|TRBJ1-3
TGTGCCAGCAGTTTACGGACAGGGGTCTCTGGAAACACCATATATTTT
CASSLRTGVSGNTIYF
>TRBD1|-|TRBV2|TRBJ2-3
TGTGCCAGCAGTCGCCCCCGGACAGGGCTTTTCACAGATACGCAGTATTTT
CASSRPRTGLFTDTQYF
>TRBD2|-|TRBV6-4|TRBJ2-3
TGTGCCAGCAGTGGACTAGCGGGGGAAAAAGATACGCAGTATTTT
CASSGLAGEKDTQYF
>-|few|TRBV5-1|TRBJ1-4
TGCGCCAGCAGCTTGGGGTCAGGGGTTAATGAAAAACTGTTTTTT
CASSLGSGVNEKLFF
>-|few|TRBV5-4|TRBJ1-2
TGTGCCAGCAGCTTAGCGCAGTATGGCTACACCTTC
CASSLAQYGYTF
>-|-|TRBV5-1|TRBJ2-2
TGCGCCAGCAGCTTCACTACCCCCGGGGAGCTGTTTTTT
CASSFTTPGELFF
>TRBD1|-|TRBV28|TRBJ2-7
TGTGCCAGCAGTTTGGGACAGGGGGCTCAGTCGGAGTACTTC
CASSLGQGAQSEYF
>TRBD1|-|TRBV13|TRBJ2-5
TGTGCCAGCAGCTTAGGTGGTCAGGGGGAAGAGACCCAGTACTTC
CASSLGGQGEETQYF
>TRBD1|-|TRBV27|TRBJ2-2
TGTGCCAGCAGATTCTCAGGGGGAAACACCGGGGAGCTGTTTTTT
CASRFSGGNTGELFF
>-|-|TRBV19|TRBJ1-3
TGTGCCAGTAGTATAGATCCGGGATCTGGAAACACCATATATTTT
CASSIDPGSGNTIYF
>TRBD2|-|TRBV19|TRBJ2-7
TGTGCCAGTAGTATAAGCCTAGCGGGAGTAATAGAGCAGTACTTC
CASSISLAGVIEQYF